This T cell receptor beta chain was documented in a study of T cell changes during pregnancy in multiple sclerosis. Germline CDR1 and CDR2: SEHNR and FQNEAQ (reference sequence). The CDR3 contains 14 residues. The V gene end was trimmed by 5 bases and the J gene end by 9 bases; junction bases not matched to a gene: 12. Clones were sequenced by immunoSEQ multiplex PCR, and TCRdb holds only the in-frame ones, with some missing. In the table there are about 64,000 clones, around 96% of which are singletons. This chain uses TRBV7-9 with TRBJ1-1; 7 nucleotides agree with TRBD1. This TCR came from a female donor with multiple sclerosis, enrolled in a pregnancy study. The input for sequencing was CD8+ T cells from peripheral blood mononuclear cells, taken after pregnancy. For the CDR3, the DNA is TGTGCCAGCAGCCATAAACAGGGGAATAACCAAGCTTTCTTT. Protein: CASSHKQGNNQAFF.